A selection of T cell receptor beta chains follows, all from one sample in a study of T cell responses to AZD1222 COVID-19 vaccine. Assay used: immunoSEQ multiplex PCR; TCRdb lists only in-frame clones, some missing. The sample records about 120,000 clones, over 75% being singletons. The material was peripheral blood, obtained on day 0 of AZD1222 vaccination. The receptors derive from an adult in good health. Each CDR3 is given with its conserved first and last residue. A D gene is named only where the DNA matches it firmly. The size of a clone is reported for some rows only, either as once, few or many, or as a class for expanded clones.

>NA|TRBJ2-4|TRBV7-2|NA
TGTGCCAGCAGCCCAGACGCTCAGGGGCAGCGAGCCAAAAACATTCAGTACTTC
CASSPDAQGQRAKNIQYF
>TRBD1|TRBJ1-6|TRBV2|once
TGTGCCAGCAGTGAAGAGGGGACAGCCAATTCACCCCTCCACTTT
CASSEEGTANSPLHF
>NA|TRBJ2-5|TRBV5-1|NA
TGCGCCAGCAGCTTTATGGGGGGGGCGTACCAAGAGACCCAGTACTTC
CASSFMGGAYQETQYF
>NA|TRBJ2-7|TRBV29-1|NA
TGCAGCGTTCGGAACTACTACGAGCAGTACTTC
CSVRNYYEQYF
>NA|TRBJ1-5|TRBV24-1|NA
TGTGCCACCAGTGATCAGAGGCCGGGAGGCAATCAGCCCCAGCATTTT
CATSDQRPGGNQPQHF
>TRBD2|TRBJ2-7|TRBV4-3|NA
TGCGCCAGCAGCCAAGATCTTACCGGACTAGCGGGCTCCTACGAGCAGTACTTC
CASSQDLTGLAGSYEQYF
>TRBD1|TRBJ1-2|TRBV5-1|NA
TGCGCCAGCAGAGAAGATAGGGACAGGTTGTACACCTTC
CASREDRDRLYTF
>NA|TRBJ1-1|TRBV5-4|NA
TGTGCCAGCAGCACCAAAAAGAACACTGAAGCTTTCTTT
CASSTKKNTEAFF
>TRBD1|TRBJ1-2|TRBV3-1/TRBV3-2|NA
TGTGCCAGCAGCCTCCTAGGACAGGCGTCCTATGGCTACACCTTC
CASSLLGQASYGYTF
>NA|TRBJ1-2|TRBV5-1|NA
TGCGCCAGCAGCTTGACGGCAGAATATGGCTACACCTTC
CASSLTAEYGYTF
>NA|TRBJ2-2|TRBV7-2|NA
TGTGCCAGCAGCTTACTATTGAGGCAGTACACCGGGGAGCTGTTTTTT
CASSLLLRQYTGELFF
>NA|TRBJ2-1|TRBV9|NA
TGTGCCAGCAGCGTAGGGTCCTCGGGGAATGAGCAGTTCTTC
CASSVGSSGNEQFF
>NA|TRBJ1-1|TRBV19|NA
TGTGCCAGTAGATTCCCGGGGACGAGGAACACTGAAGCTTTCTTT
CASRFPGTRNTEAFF
>NA|TRBJ1-3|TRBV19|NA
TGTGCCAGTAGTGACGACAGCAGCTCTGGAAACACCATATATTTT
CASSDDSSSGNTIYF
>TRBD1|TRBJ2-3|TRBV29-1|NA
TGCAGCGTCACAGGGGCGGTTACAGATACGCAGTATTTT
CSVTGAVTDTQYF
>NA|TRBJ1-2|TRBV5-1|once
TGCGCCAGCAGCTTAGACGGACTAGCGGGATCTAACTATGGCTACACCTTC
CASSLDGLAGSNYGYTF
>NA|TRBJ1-1|TRBV7-9|NA
TGTGCCAGCAGCTTAGTTCTCATCCCCCCCGAAGCTTTCTTT
CASSLVLIPPEAFF
>NA|TRBJ2-5|TRBV5-6|once
TGTGCCAGCAGCTTGGGCAGGCAAGAGACCCAGTACTTC
CASSLGRQETQYF
>NA|TRBJ2-2|TRBV12-3/TRBV12-4|NA
TGTGCCGAAGGGTTTCCGAACACCGGGGAGCTGTTTTTT
CAEGFPNTGELFF
>TRBD1|TRBJ2-7|TRBV24-1|NA
TGTGCCACCAGTAAGGCCGCCGGGACAGGCTACGAGCAGTACTTC
CATSKAAGTGYEQYF
>NA|TRBJ1-1|TRBV7-9|NA
TGTGCCAGCAGCCAAAACACTGAAGCTTTCTTT
CASSQNTEAFF
>TRBD2|TRBJ2-1|TRBV5-1|NA
TGCGCCAGCAGCCCAGGGACTAGCGGTAATGAGCAGTTCTTC
CASSPGTSGNEQFF
>NA|TRBJ2-3|TRBV21-1|NA
TGTGCCAGCAGCAAAGTACATCTCACAGATACGCAGTATTTT
CASSKVHLTDTQYF
>NA|TRBJ2-1|TRBV7-9|NA
TGTGCCAGCAGCTTAACAGGGACCCGTACCTACAATGAGCAGTTCTTC
CASSLTGTRTYNEQFF
>NA|TRBJ1-1|TRBV27|NA
TGTGCCAGCAGTTTAGCCCGTAGGAACACTGAAGCTTTCTTT
CASSLARRNTEAFF
>NA|TRBJ2-1|TRBV6-5|NA
TGTGCCAGCACACTCAGTGAAATGGATGAGCAGTTCTTC
CASTLSEMDEQFF
>TRBD2|TRBJ2-1|TRBV5-1|NA
TGCGCCAGCAGCTTCGACTCTAGCGGGGGGGCCTCGCGAGAGCAGTTCTTC
CASSFDSSGGASREQFF